These T cell receptor beta chains were read from a single sample in a study of T cell changes during pregnancy in multiple sclerosis. Using immunoSEQ multiplex PCR, the repertoire was profiled, and TCRdb retains in-frame clones only, with some absent. The sample holds over 70,000 clones, 85% to 95% seen once. Sequencing was performed on peripheral blood, taken in the third trimester of pregnancy. The receptors originated from a female donor with multiple sclerosis, enrolled in a pregnancy study. Each CDR3 is given with its conserved first and last residue. Each record gives: D gene, V gene, J gene, clone size, CDR3 protein, CDR3 DNA. A D gene is named only where the DNA matches it firmly. Part of the rows lack a size; the others show once, few, many or a class for expanded clones.

.	TRBV13	TRBJ1-3	.	CASSFRDIHPGGNTIYF	TGTGCCAGCAGCTTCCGGGACATCCACCCGGGGGGAAACACCATATATTTT
TRBD1	TRBV7-9	TRBJ1-4	.	CASSPPGQEGKLFF	TGTGCCAGCAGCCCGCCGGGACAGGAGGGAAAACTGTTTTTT
TRBD2	TRBV29-1	TRBJ2-3	.	CSVEAGRDYIPDTQYF	TGCAGCGTTGAAGCCGGGCGGGACTACATCCCAGATACGCAGTATTTT
.	TRBV2	TRBJ2-2	once	CASSWDKQNTGELFF	TGTGCCAGCAGTTGGGACAAGCAGAACACCGGGGAGCTGTTTTTT
.	TRBV30	TRBJ1-2	.	CAWSRTDNNYGYTF	TGTGCCTGGAGTAGGACAGATAATAACTATGGCTACACCTTC
TRBD1	TRBV29-1	TRBJ1-1	.	CSALEGANTEAFF	TGCAGCGCCTTGGAGGGGGCGAACACTGAAGCTTTCTTT
.	TRBV28	TRBJ1-1	.	CASSGTLAFF	TGTGCCAGCAGTGGCACCTTAGCTTTCTTT
.	TRBV21-1	TRBJ1-3	.	CARFLGPPAPLFSGNTIYF	TGTGCCAGATTTTTGGGCCCTCCGGCCCCTTTATTCTCTGGAAACACCATATATTTT
TRBD2	TRBV18	TRBJ2-3	.	CASSPRAGAGLRRTDTQYF	TGTGCCAGCTCACCGCGTGCGGGAGCTGGTCTTCGGCGCACAGATACGCAGTATTTT
.	TRBV6-5	TRBJ2-5	.	CASSVTILGETQYF	TGTGCCAGCAGTGTGACGATACTAGGGGAGACCCAGTACTTC
.	TRBV27	TRBJ1-5	.	CASSFRGAGQSSNQPQHF	TGTGCCAGCAGTTTTCGTGGTGCCGGACAGAGTAGCAATCAGCCCCAGCATTTT
.	TRBV5-1	TRBJ1-5	.	CASSLNGRPMEPQHF	TGCGCCAGCAGCTTGAATGGGAGGCCAATGGAGCCCCAGCATTTT
TRBD1	TRBV2	TRBJ2-2	once	CASSEDTGVLMFPGELFF	TGTGCCAGCAGTGAGGACACAGGGGTCTTAATGTTTCCCGGGGAGCTGTTTTTT